Listed below are T cell receptor beta chains from one sample, sequenced in a study of vaccination and CD4 T cells after COVID-19. Antigens of these TCRs are unknown. TCRdb ran MiXCR on the PCR reads and lists one entry per CDR3 protein. This table holds roughly 3,600 distinct CDR3 sequences, 15% to 20% found once. The sample consisted of CD4+ T cells from blood, cultured in vitro. The source is a human donor who had recovered from COVID-19. Each CDR3 is given with its conserved first and last residue. The order of the fields is V gene, J gene, clone size, D gene, CDR3 protein, CDR3 DNA. A D gene is named only where the DNA matches it firmly. Only part of the rows carry a size: once, few, many, or a class if the clone is expanded.

V: TRBV5-4
J: TRBJ2-1
size: -
D: -
CDR3: CASSLGVYNEQFF
DNA: TGTGCCAGCAGCTTGGGCGTGTACAATGAGCAGTTCTTC

V: TRBV7-8
J: TRBJ1-5
size: few
D: -
CDR3: CASSLRDNQPQHF
DNA: TGTGCCAGCAGCTTAAGGGACAATCAGCCCCAGCATTTT

V: TRBV2
J: TRBJ2-3
size: few
D: TRBD1
CDR3: CASTSDGVVQGTQYF
DNA: TGTGCCAGCACCTCGGACGGTGTGGTACAGGGGACGCAGTATTTT

V: TRBV6-1
J: TRBJ1-2
size: large
D: TRBD1
CDR3: CASTRTGEAYGYTF
DNA: TGTGCCAGCACTCGGACAGGAGAGGCCTATGGCTACACCTTC

V: TRBV7-6
J: TRBJ2-1
size: large
D: -
CDR3: CASSLDWSPFGGAGYNEQFF
DNA: TGTGCCAGCAGCTTAGATTGGAGTCCGTTTGGGGGCGCGGGGTACAATGAGCAGTTCTTC

V: TRBV20-1
J: TRBJ1-1
size: medium-sized
D: -
CDR3: CSAADVLNTEAFF
DNA: TGCAGTGCCGCCGACGTCTTGAACACTGAAGCTTTCTTT

V: TRBV12-3/TRBV12-4
J: TRBJ1-2
size: large
D: -
CDR3: CASSLRPPLTF
DNA: TGTGCCAGCAGTCTCAGACCGCCCCTCACCTTC

V: TRBV3-1
J: TRBJ1-5
size: -
D: -
CDR3: CASSQDLLQPQHF
DNA: TGTGCCAGCAGCCAAGATCTCCTTCAGCCCCAGCATTTT

V: TRBV5-5
J: TRBJ1-2
size: medium-sized
D: -
CDR3: CASSLERLGNYGYTF
DNA: TGTGCCAGCAGCTTGGAGCGACTCGGGAACTATGGCTACACCTTC

V: TRBV12-3/TRBV12-4
J: TRBJ1-1
size: -
D: -
CDR3: CASSSTFEVNTEAFF
DNA: TGTGCCAGCAGTTCCACCTTCGAGGTGAACACTGAAGCTTTCTTT

V: TRBV3-1
J: TRBJ1-1
size: once
D: -
CDR3: CASSQVPGRTEAIF
DNA: TGTGCCAGCAGCCAAGTTCCCGGCCGCACTGAAGCTATCTTT

V: TRBV7-2
J: TRBJ2-1
size: few
D: -
CDR3: CASSLDSGGGGRDNEQFF
DNA: TGTGCCAGCAGCTTAGACTCCGGTGGCGGGGGCCGTGACAATGAGCAGTTCTTC

V: TRBV20-1
J: TRBJ2-7
size: -
D: -
CDR3: CGAREPRETYEQYF
DNA: TGCGGTGCTAGAGAGCCGAGAGAGACATACGAGCAGTACTTC

V: TRBV20-1
J: TRBJ2-3
size: -
D: TRBD2
CDR3: CSARVGRGGLTDTQYF
DNA: TGCAGTGCTAGAGTGGGGCGGGGGGGCCTAACAGATACGCAGTATTTT

V: TRBV20-1
J: TRBJ1-1
size: few
D: -
CDR3: CSAPDLNTEAFF
DNA: TGCAGTGCTCCCGACCTGAACACTGAAGCTTTCTTT

V: TRBV5-1
J: TRBJ2-1
size: -
D: TRBD2
CDR3: CASSLVAGVGNEQFF
DNA: TGCGCCAGCAGCTTGGTCGCGGGGGTGGGCAATGAGCAGTTCTTC

V: TRBV20-1
J: TRBJ2-7
size: -
D: -
CDR3: CSARDKNRAPYEQYF
DNA: TGCAGTGCTAGAGATAAGAACAGGGCACCCTACGAGCAGTACTTC

V: TRBV2
J: TRBJ1-5
size: medium-sized
D: -
CDR3: CASSEGADQPQHF
DNA: TGTGCCAGCAGTGAGGGGGCGGATCAGCCCCAGCATTTT

V: TRBV30
J: TRBJ2-3
size: -
D: -
CDR3: CALTGGGDTQYF
DNA: TGTGCCTTGACCGGGGGAGGAGATACGCAGTATTTT

V: TRBV12-3/TRBV12-4
J: TRBJ2-7
size: few
D: -
CDR3: CASSPRQVTYEQYF
DNA: TGTGCCAGCAGTCCCCGACAGGTTACCTACGAGCAGTACTTC

V: TRBV12-3/TRBV12-4
J: TRBJ2-2
size: -
D: -
CDR3: CASSPSFFTGELFF
DNA: TGTGCCAGCAGCCCCTCCTTTTTCACCGGGGAGCTGTTTTTT

V: TRBV20-1
J: TRBJ2-3
size: -
D: -
CDR3: CSASDYVADTQYF
DNA: TGCAGTGCATCCGACTACGTCGCAGATACGCAGTATTTT

V: TRBV12-3/TRBV12-4
J: TRBJ1-1
size: few
D: TRBD1
CDR3: CASSRTGTEAFF
DNA: TGTGCCAGCAGTCGGACAGGGACTGAAGCTTTCTTT

V: TRBV5-4
J: TRBJ2-7
size: -
D: -
CDR3: CASSWRGGGEQYF
DNA: TGTGCCAGCAGCTGGCGGGGTGGAGGGGAGCAGTACTTC

V: TRBV9
J: TRBJ1-3
size: few
D: -
CDR3: CASSVGGRAGGNTIYF
DNA: TGTGCCAGCAGCGTAGGAGGGAGGGCAGGAGGAAACACCATATATTTT

V: TRBV12-3/TRBV12-4
J: TRBJ1-5
size: -
D: TRBD1
CDR3: CASTRDRRINQPQHF
DNA: TGTGCCAGCACCCGGGACAGGCGAATCAATCAGCCCCAGCATTTT

V: TRBV10-1
J: TRBJ2-1
size: -
D: TRBD2
CDR3: CASSWLAGGDEQFF
DNA: TGCGCCAGCAGTTGGCTAGCGGGGGGCGATGAGCAGTTCTTC

V: TRBV7-9
J: TRBJ2-7
size: -
D: -
CDR3: CASSLDFSYEQYF
DNA: TGTGCCAGCAGCTTGGACTTCTCCTACGAGCAGTACTTC

V: TRBV11-3
J: TRBJ2-2
size: -
D: -
CDR3: CASSLGQNTGELFF
DNA: TGTGCCAGCAGCTTGGGACAGAACACCGGGGAGCTGTTTTTT

V: TRBV3-1
J: TRBJ2-2
size: once
D: -
CDR3: CASSPRTLTGELFF
DNA: TGTGCCAGCAGCCCCCGGACCCTGACCGGGGAGCTGTTTTTT

V: TRBV30
J: TRBJ2-3
size: few
D: -
CDR3: CAWSVGSADTQYF
DNA: TGTGCCTGGAGTGTAGGGTCGGCGGATACGCAGTATTTT

V: TRBV30
J: TRBJ2-7
size: once
D: -
CDR3: CAGGGKPYEQYF
DNA: TGTGCTGGAGGCGGGAAACCCTACGAGCAGTACTTC

V: TRBV7-2
J: TRBJ2-5
size: few
D: -
CDR3: CASSFSRQETQYF
DNA: TGTGCCAGCAGCTTTAGCCGCCAAGAGACCCAGTACTTC

V: TRBV12-5
J: TRBJ1-1
size: few
D: -
CDR3: CASGLDRVEAFF
DNA: TGTGCTAGTGGTTTGGACAGGGTTGAAGCTTTCTTT

V: TRBV2
J: TRBJ1-6
size: few
D: TRBD1
CDR3: CASSRTGQGNSPLHF
DNA: TGTGCCAGCAGCCGCACCGGACAGGGTAATTCACCCCTCCACTTT

V: TRBV6-1
J: TRBJ1-5
size: -
D: -
CDR3: CASSGRNQPQHF
DNA: TGTGCCAGCAGTGGGCGGAATCAGCCCCAGCATTTT